This T cell receptor (beta chain) was observed in a study of blood T cell repertoires in COVID-19. Study processing details: Amplification of reference gene primers provided the estimated nucleated cell counts. Assay used: immunoSEQ multiplex PCR; TCRdb lists only in-frame clones, some missing. The V and J calls and clone size are taken from that table; D and trimming were inferred from the DNA. The sample lists roughly 200,000 clones, around 80% occurring once. The CDR3 totals 17 residues. V gave up 4 bases and J gave up 5 bases; unmatched junction bases: 8. CDR1 is SGDLS, CDR2 YYNGEE, per germline. This chain joins TRBV9 and TRBJ2-2, with TRBD2 identical over 13 bases. Sequenced: peripheral blood. The sequence was obtained from a woman of 80 years or more with active or convalescent COVID-19. CDR3 amino acids: CASSPRTSGSSTGELFF. DNA for the CDR3: TGTGCCAGCAGCCCCCGGACTAGCGGGAGCAGTACCGGGGAGCTGTTTTTT.